Shown below are 24 T cell receptor beta chains from a single sample sequenced in a study of T cells after posttransplantation cyclophosphamide (dated by TCRdb to 2016 to 2018). Libraries were built with the immunoSEQ multiplex PCR assay. Sourced from immuneACCESS, this table was stored by TCRdb with only in-frame sequences that have V and J called. A share of the clones is absent; for the studies checked, an unresolved V gene accounts for under half, and the remainder has no known explanation. This sample has tens of thousands of clones, none of them a singleton. In total, the top ten clones hold around 6.5% of the sample. The sequenced material came from PBMCs. The origin of the receptors is a woman between 50 and 59 years old in good health and a related stem cell transplant donor.

This clone was found many times. The chain links TRBV5-1 to TRBJ2-1, with 11 bases that match TRBD1. V lost 3 bases, J lost 0 bases, and 2 bases stayed unmatched. CDR3 length equals 16 residues. The germline CDR1 and CDR2 sequences are SGHRS and YFSETQ. In DNA, the CDR3 is TGCGCCAGCAGCTCGGGACAGGGGGTCTCCTACAATGAGCAGTTCTTC. As protein: CASSSGQGVSYNEQFF.

This clone was counted many times. This chain connects TRBV7-2 to TRBJ2-2; maybe TRBD1 (6 bases). The CDR3 has 14 amino acids. Germline V gene data show CDR1 as SGHTA and CDR2 as FQGNSA. The V and J ends lost 6 bases and 2 bases respectively, with 10 bases between them. The CDR3 spells CASSLQGNTGELFF. In nucleotides, the CDR3 is TGTGCCAGCAGTCTACAGGGCAACACCGGGGAGCTGTTTTTT.

This clone occurred many times. This chain joins TRBV12-3 or TRBV12-4 and TRBJ2-5; D unresolved. This CDR3 has 11 amino acids. V was pared by 5 bases and J by 8 bases, with 9 bases between. The CDR3 reads CASSVGLTQYF. In nucleotides, the CDR3 is TGTGCCAGCAGTGTAGGTTTAACCCAGTACTTC.

This sequence joins TRBV29-1 and TRBJ2-1; 11 nucleotides match TRBD2. V shed 1 base and J 10 bases; nucleotides not matched to a gene: 12. The germline V gene encodes CDR1 SQVTM and CDR2 ANQGSEA. The CDR3 is made up of 16 amino acids. The CDR3 coding sequence is TGCAGCGTTGAAGCGCTGGAGGTCAGGACTAGCGGGGAGCAGTTCTTC. This codes for CSVEALEVRTSGEQFF.

This clone was seen at least ten times. The rearrangement links TRBV19 to TRBJ1-5, with a possible D match to TRBD1 (6 bases). The CDR3 covers 13 residues. V lost 9 bases and J lost 6, with 15 bases in between. Germline loops: CDR1 LNHDA, CDR2 SQIVND (reference sequence). The CDR3 region is CASNTGYGQPQHF. CDR3 coding DNA: TGTGCCAGCAACACAGGGTACGGTCAGCCCCAGCATTTT. The full variable domain, rest sourced from reference TRBV19 and TRBJ1-5, is DGGITQSPKYLFRKEGQNVTLSCEQNLNHDAMYWYRQDPGQGLRLIYYSQIVNDFQKGDIAEGYSVSREKKESFPLTVTSAQKNPTAFYLCASNTGYGQPQHFGDGTRLSIL.

This clone was seen repeatedly, ten times or more. This chain links TRBV5-5 with TRBJ2-7; the D gene is possibly TRBD1 (5 bases). The CDR3 length is 16 residues. The germline gives CDR1 SGHKS, CDR2 YYEKEE (reference sequence). V was shortened by 2 bases and J by 4 bases, with 19 bases between the two germline ends. CDR3 amino acids: CASSFHGQSQSYEQYF. The CDR3 DNA sequence: TGTGCCAGCAGCTTCCACGGACAATCTCAATCTTACGAGCAGTACTTC.

The genes are TRBV30 and TRBJ2-3; 7 bases agree with TRBD2. The CDR3 runs 15 residues. With V trimmed by 5 bases and J by 10 bases, 18 bases remained unmatched. CDR1 is GTSNPN, CDR2 SVGIG, per germline (reference sequence). CDR3 sequence reads: CAWDDRASGPYPQYF. The CDR3 DNA reads TGTGCCTGGGACGACCGGGCTAGCGGTCCTTATCCGCAGTATTTT.

This clone was seen ten or more times. The chain is built from TRBV4-3 and TRBJ2-7; TRBD2 aligns across 9 bases. J was trimmed by 0 bases and V by 1 base; bases with no gene match: 4. Germline V lookup: CDR1 LGHNA, CDR2 YSLEER. The CDR3 loop spans 16 amino acids. The CDR3 sequence: CASSQVGGRASYEQYF. The CDR3 nucleotides are TGCGCCAGCAGCCAAGTAGGCGGGAGGGCCTCCTACGAGCAGTACTTC.

This clone was counted ten times or more. The chain combines TRBV18 with TRBJ2-1; D is uncertain. The CDR3 covers 14 residues. The V gene's germline CDR1 is KGHSH and CDR2 LQKENI. With 1 base removed from V and 5 bases from J, the gap between germline ends came to 9 bases. The CDR3 DNA is TGTGCCAGCTCACCACGGGTGGGCGACAATGAGCAGTTCTTC. Its protein is CASSPRVGDNEQFF.

There are many counts of this clone. This chain links TRBV27 with TRBJ2-7, with 7 nucleotides matching TRBD1. The CDR3 covers 14 residues. Germline CDR1 MNHEY, CDR2 SMNVEV (reference sequence). V shed 4 bases, J shed 1 base, and the junction held 4 bases outside the gene matches. The CDR3 DNA is TGTGCCAGCAGTTACCGGGACAGTTCCTACGAGCAGTACTTC. Encoded protein: CASSYRDSSYEQYF.

This clone was seen only a few times. The V and J genes are TRBV5-1 and TRBJ1-5, with TRBD1 matching 12 bases. Germline CDR1 and CDR2: SGHRS and YFSETQ. Trimming at V came to 4 bases and at J to 2 bases, leaving 7 bases not matched to a gene. This CDR3 is built from 17 residues. The CDR3 coding sequence is TGCGCCAGCAGCCTGGGGACAGGGGGCAGGGGCAATCAGCCCCAGCATTTT. As protein: CASSLGTGGRGNQPQHF. Full variable domain (outside the CDR3, taken from reference TRBV5-1 and TRBJ1-5): KAGVTQTPRYLIKTRGQQVTLSCSPISGHRSVSWYQQTPGQGLQFLFEYFSETQRNKGNFPGRFSGRQFSNSRSEMNVSTLELGDSALYLCASSLGTGGRGNQPQHFGDGTRLSIL.

This clone was detected many times. V gene TRBV10-1 combines with J gene TRBJ2-4, with D possibly being TRBD2 (6 bases). Trimming removed 2 bases at V and 2 bases at J, with 7 bases between. In germline, CDR1 is WNHNN, CDR2 SYGVQD (reference sequence). The CDR3 covers 14 residues. CDR3 residues: CASSEGGSKNIQYF. For the CDR3, the DNA is TGCGCCAGCAGTGAGGGAGGGTCCAAAAACATTCAGTACTTC.

This clone was observed many times. This chain links TRBV6-1 with TRBJ1-1, with D perhaps TRBD1 (5 bases). The CDR3 runs to 13 residues. The germline V gene has CDR1 MNHNS and CDR2 SASEGT. Deletions cut 2 bases from V and 4 bases from J, with 8 bases between. The CDR3 coding sequence is TGTGCCAGCAGTGAACAGGGCCTCACTGAAGCTTTCTTT. This sequence encodes CASSEQGLTEAFF.

This clone was seen ten or more times. The rearrangement links TRBV7-2 to TRBJ1-2; 7 positions match TRBD1. The CDR3 is 17 residues long. Germline V lookup: CDR1 SGHTA, CDR2 FQGNSA. V was pared by 1 base and J by 0 bases, with 8 bases of the junction left unmatched. The CDR3 nucleotides read TGTGCCAGCAGCTTAGACCAGCCGACAGGGACTAACTATGGCTACACCTTC. Encoded protein: CASSLDQPTGTNYGYTF. The whole variable domain, filled in from reference TRBV7-2 and TRBJ1-2, reads GAGVSQSPSNKVTEKGKDVELRCDPISGHTALYWYRQSLGQGLEFLIYFQGNSAPDKSGLPSDRFSAERTGGSVSTLTIQRTQQEDSAVYLCASSLDQPTGTNYGYTFGSGTRLTVV.

This clone was recorded at least ten times. The chain combines TRBV5-4 with TRBJ1-4, with 7 bases fitting TRBD1. The ends lost 4 bases at V and 8 bases at J; junction bases unmatched: 14. The CDR3 has 16 amino acids. The V gene's germline CDR1 is SGHNT and CDR2 YYREEE (reference sequence). CDR3 coding DNA: TGTGCCAGCAGCCCGGAACCGCAGACAGGGTTCGAAAAACTGTTTTTT. The encoded protein is CASSPEPQTGFEKLFF.

The table lists this clone with many counts. The J gene is TRBJ1-5, the V gene TRBV6-1; D is possibly TRBD1 (6 bases). Trimming took off 5 bases at V and 0 bases at J, with 11 bases between the two ends. There are 15 residues in the CDR3. Germline V CDR1 and CDR2: MNHNS, SASEGT. CDR3 sequence reads: CASSRRDISNQPQHF. CDR3 nucleotide sequence: TGTGCCAGCAGTCGTAGGGACATTAGCAATCAGCCCCAGCATTTT.

This clone was observed at least ten times. V gene TRBV9 combines with J gene TRBJ2-6; 10 nucleotides agree with TRBD2. From germline, CDR1 is SGDLS and CDR2 YYNGEE. The CDR3 extends over 17 amino acids. V lost 6 bases, J lost 0 bases, and 6 bases stayed unmatched. CDR3 DNA sequence: TGTGCCAGCACCTGGACTAGCGGAGGCTCTGGGGCCAACGTCCTGACTTTC. Amino acids: CASTWTSGGSGANVLTF.

In this sample, this clone turned up many times. The chain carries TRBV27 and TRBJ2-3; perhaps TRBD2 as D (6 bases). V gave up 5 bases and J gave up 4 bases, with 16 bases separating them. The CDR3 is made up of 15 amino acids. CDR1 and CDR2 from the germline V gene are MNHEY and SMNVEV (reference sequence). CDR3 DNA: TGTGCCAGCAGTGGGGTTGCGGGATTGGCAGATACGCAGTATTTT. It codes for CASSGVAGLADTQYF.

There are many counts of this clone. The chain couples TRBV24-1 to TRBJ2-1, with D tentatively TRBD2 (5 bases). The CDR3 sequence is 11 residues long. Germline-derived CDR1 and CDR2 are KGHDR and SFDVKD. V gave up 5 bases and J gave up 11 bases, with 9 bases separating them. CDR3 bases: TGTGCCACCAGTGCAGGACTGCAGCAGTTCTTC. It is translated as CATSAGLQQFF.

This clone was counted many times. This sequence joins TRBV10-3 and TRBJ2-1, with 9 positions matching TRBD1. Trimming cost V 8 bases and J 2 bases; bases outside gene matches: 1. Per the germline V gene, CDR1 is ENHRY and CDR2 is SYGVKD. The CDR3 extends over 13 amino acids. DNA for the CDR3: TGTGCCATCCGACAGGGGGCCTACAATGAGCAGTTCTTC. Protein sequence: CAIRQGAYNEQFF.

Many counts were recorded for this clone. This sequence joins TRBV6-4 and TRBJ2-4; 9 bases line up with TRBD1. This CDR3 spans 14 amino acids. The J segment lost 8 bases and the V segment lost 3 bases, leaving 5 bases of the junction unmatched. From germline, CDR1 is MRHNA and CDR2 SNTAGT. This CDR3 is CASSDEQGADIQYF. As DNA, the CDR3 is TGTGCCAGCAGTGATGAACAGGGGGCGGACATTCAGTACTTC.

This clone was recorded many times. The chain joins TRBV6-2 or TRBV6-3 to TRBJ1-2, with TRBD1 matching 9 bases. V shed 5 bases, J shed 5 bases, and the junction held 12 bases outside the gene matches. CDR1 and CDR2 from the germline V gene are MNHEY and SVGEGT. This CDR3 comprises 16 residues. CDR3 nucleotides: TGTGCCAGCAGTCCACATCCCGGGACAGGGTCTTATGGCTACACCTTC. Its translation: CASSPHPGTGSYGYTF.

This clone was counted at least ten times. Additional DNA sequences in this sample encode the identical CDR3. Here the CDR3 DNA reads TGTGCCAGCTCACCGTCAAAGGGAACGGGGTCTGGGGCCAACGTCCTGACTTTC. It codes for CASSPSKGTGSGANVLTF. J is TRBJ2-6 and V is TRBV18; perhaps TRBD2 as D (5 bases). Germline CDR1 is KGHSH and CDR2 is LQKENI. CDR3 length equals 18 residues. Trimming cost V 3 bases and J 1 base, with 16 bases left between them. The whole variable domain, filled in from reference TRBV18 and TRBJ2-6, reads NAGVMQNPRHLVRRRGQEARLRCSPMKGHSHVYWYRQLPEEGLKFMVYLQKENIIDESGMPKERFSAEFPKEGPSILRIQQVVRGDSAAYFCASSPSKGTGSGANVLTFGAGSRLTVL.

Comments on this clone: One end of the junction is discordant with germline, which a read error may explain. This chain connects TRBV6-2 or TRBV6-3 to TRBJ1-1; a possible D gene is TRBD1 (6 bases). The CDR3 totals 15 residues. Germline V CDR1 and CDR2: MNHEY, SVGEGT. CDR3 nucleotide sequence: TGTGCCAGCAGTTACTGGCAGGGGTTGAACACTCAAGCTTTCTTT. This sequence encodes CASSYWQGLNTQAFF.